This passage covers 21 T cell receptor beta chains from one sample sequenced in a study of CD8 T cells in ankylosing spondylitis. Findings and limits, study-wide: One TCR beta motif, made up of about 8 highly homologous variants, appeared characteristic of ankylosing spondylitis blood.

MiXCR, run by TCRdb on the 5' RACE reads, gives a single entry per CDR3 protein. The sample includes hundreds of thousands of distinct CDR3 sequences, approximately 12% of them seen just once. These TCRs are of unknown antigen specificity. The sample consisted of blood, either unsorted or a sorted T cell fraction (not recorded which). All receptors derive from a male donor with ankylosing spondylitis.

This clonotype occurred a few times. CDR3 region: CASSRSLTGSEQYF. The CDR3 DNA follows: TGTGCCAGCTCCCGGAGTCTGACAGGGTCTGAGCAGTACTTC. The chain combines TRBV6-1 with TRBJ2-7; TRBD1 matches 7 bases. The germline CDR1 and CDR2 sequences are MNHNS and SASEGT. This CDR3 has 14 amino acids. Losses at the gene ends were 8 bases for V and 7 bases for J; bases not matched to a gene: 14.

This clonotype has a handful of counts. The chain has TRBV10-3 and TRBJ1-1; D is undetermined. This CDR3 comprises 13 residues. Trimming stripped 0 bases from V and 4 bases from J, with 6 bases between. Germline CDR1 is ENHRY and CDR2 is SYGVKD. The CDR3 is CAISESQATEAFF. In DNA form, the CDR3 reads TGTGCCATCAGTGAGTCGCAGGCCACTGAAGCTTTCTTT.

Comment on this clonotype: A much larger clone lies one base from this, so it may be a read error. This chain connects TRBV20-1 to TRBJ2-3; tentatively, D is TRBD2 (6 bases). Germline loops: CDR1 DFQATT, CDR2 SNEGSKA (reference sequence). With 6 bases removed from V and 4 bases from J, the gap between germline ends came to 14 bases. The CDR3 loop spans 13 amino acids. This CDR3 reads CSAAGLFSDTQYF. CDR3 DNA sequence: TGCAGTGCCGCGGGACTTTTCTCAGATACGCAGTATTTT.

This chain links TRBV18 with TRBJ1-2, with a possible D match to TRBD1 (6 bases). Germline CDR1 and CDR2: KGHSH and LQKENI. V lost 2 bases and J lost 7, with 11 bases in between. The CDR3 extends over 13 amino acids. CDR3 DNA: TGTGCCAGCTCACCAGCGGGGGCGGTTGGCTACACCTTC. Its protein product is CASSPAGAVGYTF.

This sequence joins TRBV20-1 and TRBJ2-5; a possible D gene is TRBD2 (5 bases). Germline assignment: CDR1 DFQATT and CDR2 SNEGSKA (reference sequence). The CDR3 spans 13 residues. Trimming shortened V by 3 bases and J by 5 bases, and 13 bases separated the two germline ends. CDR3 DNA: TGCAGTGCTAGTTTCATCGGACTTGAGACCCAGTACTTC. Protein: CSASFIGLETQYF.

The chain joins TRBV18 to TRBJ2-5; D is uncertain. The CDR3 extends over 14 amino acids. The V gene lost 3 bases and the J gene lost 2 bases, with 10 bases spanning the gap. Germline CDR1 and CDR2: KGHSH and LQKENI. The CDR3 DNA follows: TGTGCCAGCTCACCGCAGCAAATTCAAGAGACCCAGTACTTC. Translating gives CASSPQQIQETQYF. Complete variable domain (other parts from reference TRBV18 and TRBJ2-5): NAGVMQNPRHLVRRRGQEARLRCSPMKGHSHVYWYRQLPEEGLKFMVYLQKENIIDESGMPKERFSAEFPKEGPSILRIQQVVRGDSAAYFCASSPQQIQETQYFGPGTRLLVL.

The CDR3 region has the DNA TGCAGTGCTACGTACCCGGGGGACGGAGACAATGAGCAGTTCTTC. As protein: CSATYPGDGDNEQFF. The chain is built from TRBV20-1 and TRBJ2-1; possible D gene TRBD2, 6 bases. Per the germline V gene, CDR1 is DFQATT and CDR2 is SNEGSKA (reference sequence). Between the trimmed V and J ends, which lost 4 bases and 5 bases, there was a span of 18 bases. This CDR3 has 15 amino acids.

Only a few counts were recorded for this clonotype. The rearrangement uses TRBV6-5 and TRBJ2-7, with D unclear. Trimming removed 0 bases from V and 11 bases from J, with 14 bases in between. This CDR3 region has 13 residues. Germline V gene lookup returns CDR1 MNHEY and CDR2 SVGAGI. The CDR3 DNA reads TGTGCCAGCAGTTACTCTAGTTGGTCTGTTAAGTACTTC. It is translated as CASSYSSWSVKYF.

This clonotype was counted only a few times. The chain is built from TRBV7-2 and TRBJ2-1; tentative D call: TRBD2 (6 bases). Deletions cut 4 bases from V and 2 bases from J, with 15 bases between. The germline V gene has CDR1 SGHTA and CDR2 FQGNSA. The CDR3 is 16 amino acids. The CDR3: CASSWRLVGAYNEQFF. Written as DNA, the CDR3 is TGTGCCAGCAGCTGGCGACTAGTGGGGGCCTACAATGAGCAGTTCTTC.

The chain has TRBV27 and TRBJ1-6; D unresolved. The CDR3 consists of 13 residues. Trimming shortened V by 5 bases and J by 7 bases, and 9 bases separated the two germline ends. Looked up from germline, CDR1 is MNHEY and CDR2 is SMNVEV (reference sequence). The CDR3 reads CASSATSNSPLHF. The CDR3 region has the DNA TGTGCCAGCAGTGCGACGTCGAATTCACCCCTCCACTTT.

This clonotype was observed many times. This chain uses TRBV5-1 with TRBJ2-7; the D gene is possibly TRBD1 (5 bases). The CDR3 is 11 residues long. The germline V and J ends were trimmed by 6 bases and 6 bases, with 10 bases remaining between them. CDR1 and CDR2 from the germline V gene are SGHRS and YFSETQ. The CDR3: CASTKTGEQYF. Written as DNA, the CDR3 is TGCGCCAGCACCAAAACAGGCGAGCAGTACTTC.

To note about this clonotype: A read error may explain this, as a much larger clone is one base away. V gene TRBV5-5 combines with J gene TRBJ2-5, with 10 bases matching TRBD1. The germline CDR1 and CDR2 sequences are SGHKS and YYEKEE (reference sequence). This CDR3 is built from 16 residues. V dropped 0 bases and J dropped 2; count of bases not matched to a gene: 4. CDR3 nucleotides: TGTGCCAGCAGCTTGGGTGGACAGGGGGAACAAGAGACCCAGTACTTC. It yields the protein CASSLGGQGEQETQYF.

At least ten counts were recorded for this clonotype. V is TRBV29-1 and J is TRBJ2-1; 10 positions match TRBD2. Germline CDR1 SQVTM, CDR2 ANQGSEA. V shed 3 bases, J shed 6 bases, and the junction held 5 bases outside the gene matches. The CDR3 is made up of 14 amino acids. The CDR3 protein is CSVDRTSGLNEQFF. In nucleotides, the CDR3 is TGCAGCGTTGATCGGACTAGCGGCCTCAATGAGCAGTTCTTC.

This clonotype has only a few counts. The chain links TRBV20-1 to TRBJ2-3; TRBD2 is a possible D gene (5 bases). In germline, CDR1 is DFQATT, CDR2 SNEGSKA (reference sequence). The CDR3 is 12 residues long. The V end lost 6 bases, the J end lost 1 base, and 8 bases lay between the germline ends. The CDR3: CSAVGGTDTQYF. CDR3 sequence (DNA): TGCAGTGCCGTCGGGGGCACAGATACGCAGTATTTT.

This clonotype was detected only a few times. The chain joins TRBV20-1 to TRBJ2-3; 7 bases agree with TRBD1. V was pared by 6 bases and J by 6 bases, with 12 bases of the junction left unmatched. This CDR3 has 14 residues. Germline CDR1 DFQATT, CDR2 SNEGSKA (reference sequence). In nucleotides, the CDR3 is TGCAGTGCGCAGGACAGGATTTTCGCCGATACGCAGTATTTT. It is translated as CSAQDRIFADTQYF.

This clonotype occurred a few times. The CDR3 here is CATAVPGLAGGQQFF. The DNA for the CDR3 is TGTGCTACAGCGGTCCCGGGACTAGCGGGAGGCCAGCAGTTCTTC. The rearrangement joins TRBV6-1 to TRBJ2-1; TRBD2 agrees at 15 bases. Germline V gene lookup returns CDR1 MNHNS and CDR2 SASEGT. The CDR3 contains 15 residues.

This sequence joins TRBV6-1 and TRBJ2-7; D is possibly TRBD2 (6 bases). V was pared by 3 bases and J by 3 bases, with 15 bases between. Germline V gene data show CDR1 as MNHNS and CDR2 as SASEGT. CDR3 size: 15 residues. CDR3 nucleotides: TGTGCCAGCAGTGAGCGGGGCGCCCTTTACTACGAGCAGTACTTC. Its translation is CASSERGALYYEQYF.

This clonotype was seen a handful of times. The V call is TRBV28, the J call TRBJ2-5, with D tentatively TRBD1 (6 bases). V was clipped by 5 bases and J by 5 bases, with 15 bases between them. The CDR3 consists of 14 residues. Germline V gene data show CDR1 as MDHEN and CDR2 as SYDVKM. CDR3 sequence: CASSRDTSGETQYF. The DNA for the CDR3 is TGTGCCAGCAGTCGGGACACCTCTGGGGAGACCCAGTACTTC.

The chain links TRBV7-9 to TRBJ1-1, with 8 bases identical to TRBD1. Trimming cost V 5 bases and J 5 bases; bases outside gene matches: 13. Germline V gene lookup returns CDR1 SEHNR and CDR2 FQNEAQ (reference sequence). The CDR3 has 16 residues. CDR3 sequence reads: CASSRGQGFYMTEAFF. The CDR3 nucleotides are TGTGCCAGCAGCCGAGGACAGGGTTTTTATATGACTGAAGCTTTCTTT.

V is TRBV6-1 and J is TRBJ2-7; D gene unclear. The CDR3 totals 13 residues. Germline values: CDR1 MNHNS, CDR2 SASEGT. The V gene lost 6 bases and the J gene lost 0 bases, with 9 bases spanning the gap. The CDR3 sequence: CASRSDPSYEQYF. Written as DNA, the CDR3 is TGTGCCAGCAGATCCGACCCCTCCTACGAGCAGTACTTC.

This clonotype was seen at least ten times. The chain recombines TRBV11-2 with TRBJ2-2; D uncertain. The length of the CDR3 is 15 residues. Trimming removed 3 bases at V and 2 bases at J, with 10 bases between. Germline CDR1 and CDR2: SGHAT and FQNNGV. Here the CDR3 reads CASSLFGQNTGELFF. The DNA of the CDR3 is TGTGCCAGCAGCTTGTTTGGGCAAAACACCGGGGAGCTGTTTTTT.